This TCR beta chain derives from a study of human T cells and chemical hapten exposure. Study in general: The study patch tested 0.01% DPC on the upper back and read results at 6 days. The study, taken as a whole, reports: TCRs above 1 in 1000 frequency stayed constant with DPC sensitization.

The sample holds many counts of this clonotype. Its antigen is still unknown. The time point denotes: patch test 3, about 24 weeks after DPC sensitization. Treatment of the sample: therapeutic diphenylcyclopropenone sensitization with weekly scalp DPC. Patch tests were applied only after blood draws. Germline V gene data show CDR1 as SGDLS and CDR2 as YYNGEE. The CDR3 runs 15 residues. V was cut by 4 bases and J by 9 bases, with 22 bases left in between. The library attached unique molecular identifiers to individual cDNA molecules. From the RACE reads, TCRdb called clonotypes with MiXCR, one entry per CDR3 protein. The table lists under 130,000 distinct CDR3 sequences, less than 45% of them singletons.

This chain connects TRBV9 to TRBJ1-1; TRBD1 might be the D (5 bases). The sequenced sample was whole blood, obtained in connection with sensitization to the hapten diphenylcyclopropenone (DPC). The TCR sequence derives from a man in his forties or fifties with alopecia areata. Some clones in this sample may be carry-over from other donors' samples. The CDR3 region has the DNA TGTGCCAGCAGCAGTAGCCGTGGGGGGGGGAGTCAAGCTTTCTTT. This sequence encodes CASSSSRGGGSQAFF.